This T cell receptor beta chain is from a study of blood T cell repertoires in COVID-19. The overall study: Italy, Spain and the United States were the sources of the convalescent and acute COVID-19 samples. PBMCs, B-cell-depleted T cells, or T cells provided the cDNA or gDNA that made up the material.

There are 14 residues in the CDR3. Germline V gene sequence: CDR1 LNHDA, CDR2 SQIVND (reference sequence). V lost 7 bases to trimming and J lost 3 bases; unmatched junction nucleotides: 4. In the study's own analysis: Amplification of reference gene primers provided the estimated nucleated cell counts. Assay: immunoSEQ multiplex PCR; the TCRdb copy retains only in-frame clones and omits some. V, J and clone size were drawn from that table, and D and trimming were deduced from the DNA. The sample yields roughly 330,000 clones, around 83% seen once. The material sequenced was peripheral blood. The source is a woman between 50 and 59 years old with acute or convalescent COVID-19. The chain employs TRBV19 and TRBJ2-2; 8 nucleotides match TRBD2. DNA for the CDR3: TGTGCCAGTACCCCGGGAGGGGACACCGGGGAGCTGTTTTTT. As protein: CASTPGGDTGELFF.